Listed below are T cell receptor beta chains from one sample, sequenced in a study of human T cells and chemical hapten exposure. MiXCR, applied by TCRdb to the RACE reads, yields one record per CDR3 protein. The sample has 300,000 to 450,000 distinct CDR3 sequences, 5.1% seen once. This specimen consisted of whole blood, obtained in connection with sensitization to the hapten diphenylcyclopropenone (DPC). These receptors were taken from a woman aged 45-59 years with alopecia areata. Some clones in this sample may be carry-over from other donors' samples. The CDR3 runs from the conserved cysteine through the conserved F or W. A D gene is named only where the DNA matches it firmly. Size values are once, few and many counts, or a class for expanded clones, and some rows have none.

TRBV12-1	many	TRBJ1-6	.	15	TGTGCCAGCAGTTCCCCTAGGGGGGATAATTCACCCCTCCACTTT	CASSSPRGDNSPLHF
TRBV27	.	TRBJ2-7	.	14	TGTGCCAGCACCCCCTCAGGGACAACCTACGAGCAGTACTTC	CASTPSGTTYEQYF
TRBV12-3/TRBV12-4	.	TRBJ1-4	.	14	TGTGCCAGCAGACTTAGGGGAGGACGGGAAAAACTGTTTTTT	CASRLRGGREKLFF
TRBV6-4	many	TRBJ2-2	.	14	TGTGCCAGCACCGCAGAAAGTTTCACCGGGGAGCTGTTTTTT	CASTAESFTGELFF
TRBV6-6	.	TRBJ2-3	.	12	TGTGCCAGCATATCTGGCACAGATACGCAGTATTTT	CASISGTDTQYF
TRBV5-1	.	TRBJ2-5	.	16	TGCGCCAGCAGCTTGGGGACGGTCTTGCCCGGGATAACCCAGTACTTC	CASSLGTVLPGITQYF
TRBV20-1	few	TRBJ2-7	TRBD2	15	TGCAGTGCTGGGCGTGGGCCGGGGGGTTCCCACGAGCAGTACTTC	CSAGRGPGGSHEQYF
TRBV7-2	.	TRBJ1-6	.	14	TGTGCCAGCAGCCAAGGACTAGCGCGTTCACCCCTCCCCTTT	CASSQGLARSPLPF
TRBV29-1	many	TRBJ2-7	.	13	TGCAGCGTGGGGGGCAGTAGAGCCTACGAGCAGTACTTC	CSVGGSRAYEQYF
TRBV4-3	.	TRBJ2-3	.	18	TGCGCCAGCAGCCAGACCTTACCCACTAGTAGCGAGACAGATACGCAGTATTTT	CASSQTLPTSSETDTQYF
TRBV7-2	few	TRBJ2-7	.	14	TGTGCCAGCAGCTTAGTCGACATCTCCTACGAGCAGTACTTC	CASSLVDISYEQYF
TRBV2	many	TRBJ2-3	.	13	TGTGCCAGCAGTGACGGGTATGAAGATACGCAGTATTTT	CASSDGYEDTQYF
TRBV7-9	few	TRBJ2-2	TRBD1	16	TGTGCCAGCAGCTTGACCGGGACAGTGAACGTCGGGGAGCTGTTTTTT	CASSLTGTVNVGELFF
TRBV15	many	TRBJ1-5	.	18	TGTGCCACCAGCAGAGATGACAACCGTGTGGGGTTAGGTCAGCCCCAGCATTTT	CATSRDDNRVGLGQPQHF
TRBV4-1	.	TRBJ2-7	.	13	TGCGCCAGCAGCCAGCCCACGGTTCTGGAGCAGTACTTC	CASSQPTVLEQYF
TRBV6-5	many	TRBJ2-7	.	13	TGTGCCAGCAGTTATTCAAGACAGGCAAGGGAGTACTTC	CASSYSRQAREYF
TRBV7-6	many	TRBJ2-1	TRBD1	16	TGTGCCAGCAGCCTCCGACAGGGTACCACGCACAATGAGCAGTTCTTC	CASSLRQGTTHNEQFF
TRBV5-1	many	TRBJ2-5	.	14	TGCGCAAGTCGCAGGGGCGAGAGGGAAGAGACCCAGTACTTC	CASRRGEREETQYF
TRBV5-4	.	TRBJ2-1	.	14	TGTGCCAGCAGCCCGGAGGCTAGACCGAATGAGCAGTTCTTC	CASSPEARPNEQFF
TRBV4-2	.	TRBJ1-5	.	18	TGTGCCAGCAGCCAAGTGAAGGGGGGTCAGGGGAGCAATCAGCCCCAGCATTTT	CASSQVKGGQGSNQPQHF
TRBV2	.	TRBJ2-6	.	16	TGTGCCAGCAGGAAGGTACCCGTCTCTGGGGCCAACGTCCTGACTTTC	CASRKVPVSGANVLTF
TRBV25-1	few	TRBJ2-5	.	15	TGTGCCAGCAGTGCAGATAGGGGGTTCGGAGAGACCCAGTACTTC	CASSADRGFGETQYF
TRBV2	many	TRBJ2-5	TRBD1	13	TGTGCCAGCAGTCGACAGGGACGAGAGACCCAGTACTTC	CASSRQGRETQYF
TRBV20-1	many	TRBJ2-2	TRBD2	14	TGCAGTGCTTCGCTAGCGGGAGTAACCGGGGAGCTGTTTTTT	CSASLAGVTGELFF
TRBV3-1	many	TRBJ1-4	.	14	TGTGCCAGCAGCCAGTCGGTCGCTAATGAAAAACTGTTTTTT	CASSQSVANEKLFF
TRBV2	few	TRBJ2-7	.	12	TGTGCCAGCAGTGCCAATCCCTACGAGCAGTACTTC	CASSANPYEQYF
TRBV5-6	many	TRBJ2-5	TRBD1	16	TGTGCCAGCAGTGGTGGGCAGGGGGCACCTCAAGAGACCCAGTACTTC	CASSGGQGAPQETQYF